Reported below is one TCR beta chain. V lost 5 bases to trimming and J lost 4 bases, with 18 bases between them. CDR1 and CDR2 from the germline V gene are SEHNR and FQNEAQ (reference sequence). The CDR3 length is 16 residues. Using unique molecular identifiers, the investigators prepared the TCRbeta library. Via MiXCR, TCRdb re-called the PCR reads, giving one row per CDR3 protein. The sample includes some 250,000 distinct CDR3 sequences, 9.5% to 15% of them seen just once. This record belongs to a study of T-cell reconstitution after alpha-beta-depleted transplantation in children. The sample here was PBMCs from the stem cell graft donor, taken from the stem cell graft. The chain employs TRBV7-9 and TRBJ2-1; D gene unclear. The sequence derives from a human donor who donated a stem cell graft to a child with acute lymphoblastic leukemia. DNA for the CDR3: TGTGCCAGCAGCGGAGTCGCCCTACAGACATACAATGAGCAGTTCTTC. This codes for CASSGVALQTYNEQFF.